The source of this T cell receptor beta chain is a study of T cells in Graves' hyperthyroidism and ophthalmopathy. Study context: At the time of initial diagnosis and before any treatment, peripheral blood was collected.

Hyperthyroidism was newly diagnosed in patients aged 18 to 65 (duration under 2 months). It was uncontrolled infection, other autoimmune disease, pregnancy or lactation that excluded patients. Amplification of TCR beta CDR3 regions used RNA as the template. First-round RT-PCR with HTBI primers amplified the TCR CDR3 region. TCRdb used MiXCR to reprocess the multiplex PCR reads, holding one entry per CDR3 protein. The sample holds approximately 590,000 distinct CDR3 sequences, more than 15% seen once. Between the trimmed V and J ends, which lost 5 bases and 0 bases, there was a span of 11 bases. From germline, CDR1 is MNHEY and CDR2 SVGEGT. This CDR3 is 15 amino acids long. This clonotype was recorded at least ten times. No antigen is known for it. Study findings and constraints: A model of 13 V-J pairs discriminated ophthalmopathy from stable hyperthyroidism.

The sequence was obtained from a woman in her twenties or thirties with Graves' hyperthyroidism. This chain connects TRBV6-2 or TRBV6-3 to TRBJ1-5; D remains unclear. The sequenced sample consisted of blood. The CDR3 sequence is CASSHPDHSNQPQHF. The CDR3 DNA is TGTGCCAGCAGTCATCCCGACCATAGCAATCAGCCCCAGCATTTT.